The 8 T cell receptor beta chains below were found in one sample sequenced in a study of blood T cell repertoires in COVID-19. Using immunoSEQ multiplex PCR, the repertoire was profiled, and TCRdb retains in-frame clones only, with some absent. In the table there are over 100,000 clones, 84% of which are singletons. Sequencing was carried out using PBMCs or T cells enriched from blood (not recorded which). The receptors shown here come from a woman in her twenties or thirties who had recovered from COVID-19.

This clone was picked up one time. The V call is TRBV14, the J call TRBJ1-1; perhaps TRBD1 as D (6 bases). From germline, CDR1 is SGHDN and CDR2 FVKESK. This CDR3 region has 14 residues. Trimming took 0 bases from V and 4 from J, leaving 9 bases between them. CDR3 in DNA: TGTGCCAGCAGCCAAGAAAGGGGGAGCACTGAAGCTTTCTTT. The encoded protein is CASSQERGSTEAFF.

This clone is a singleton in its sample. CDR3 amino acids: CASSHSGQVNTEAFF. The CDR3 DNA reads TGTGCCAGCAGCCATTCCGGACAGGTGAACACTGAAGCTTTCTTT. The genes are TRBV3-1 (or the pseudogene TRBV3-2) and TRBJ1-1; 7 bases map to TRBD1. Germline CDR1 is LGHDT and CDR2 is YNNKEL (reference sequence). The CDR3 is 15 residues long. With 3 bases clipped from V and 0 bases from J, the junction kept 4 bases outside the gene matches.

The V call is TRBV21-1, the J call TRBJ2-1; the D call TRBD2 from the table was never checked on the DNA. TRBV21-1 counts as a pseudogene. The CDR3 is 15 amino acids. The CDR3 nucleotides are TGTGCCAGCAGCAAAGGGACTAGCGGGTACAATGAGCAGTTCTTC. Protein: CASSKGTSGYNEQFF.

The chain carries TRBV19 and TRBJ1-4; D call uncertain. The V gene lost 7 bases and the J gene lost 10 bases, with 22 bases spanning the gap. Germline V gives CDR1 LNHDA, CDR2 SQIVND (reference sequence). The CDR3 runs to 15 residues. The CDR3 sequence: CASKDSQRGRRKLFF. The CDR3 bases are TGTGCCAGTAAGGACTCTCAGCGGGGTCGGAGAAAACTGTTTTTT.

This chain links TRBV4-3 with TRBJ2-7; possible D gene TRBD2, 7 bases. Germline values: CDR1 LGHNA, CDR2 YSLEER. V was trimmed by 1 base and J by 0 bases, leaving 19 bases between them. This CDR3 comprises 18 residues. For the CDR3, the DNA is TGCGCCAGCAGCCAAGGATTGGGGGGGGCGGGAACCTCCTACGAGCAGTACTTC. This codes for CASSQGLGGAGTSYEQYF.

V usage is TRBV16 and J usage is TRBJ1-2; 8 bases are a match to TRBD1. CDR3 length: 13 amino acids. CDR1 is KGHSY and CDR2 is FQNENV in the germline V gene. Losses at the gene ends were 3 bases for V and 8 bases for J; bases not matched to a gene: 5. CDR3 sequence: CASSQRTGRGYTF. The DNA of the CDR3 is TGTGCCAGCAGCCAGAGGACAGGGAGGGGCTACACCTTC. The full variable domain, with the rest looked up from reference TRBV16 and TRBJ1-2, is GEEVAQTPKHLVRGEGQKAKLYCAPIKGHSYVFWYQQVLKNEFKFLISFQNENVFDETGMPKERFSAKCLPNSPCSLEIQATKLEDSAVYFCASSQRTGRGYTFGSGTRLTVV.

The table lists this clone with a few counts. The V and J genes are TRBV7-9 and TRBJ2-3; 9 bases line up with TRBD2. The CDR3 is 17 amino acids. V was clipped by 5 bases and J by 0 bases; unmatched bases: 9. The germline V gene encodes CDR1 SEHNR and CDR2 FQNEAQ (reference sequence). The CDR3 protein is CASSPKRLAGSTDTQYF. The CDR3 DNA follows: TGTGCCAGCAGCCCCAAGAGGCTAGCGGGGAGCACAGATACGCAGTATTTT.

This chain links TRBV11-2 with TRBJ2-5, with TRBD2 as a possible D gene (6 bases). Per the germline V gene, CDR1 is SGHAT and CDR2 is FQNNGV. Trimming removed 8 bases from V and 4 bases from J, with 11 bases in between. This CDR3 has 12 amino acids. The CDR3: CASETGVETQYF. The DNA for the CDR3 is TGTGCCAGCGAAACGGGAGTAGAGACCCAGTACTTC.